One T cell receptor (beta chain) is described in this entry. These data belong to a study of shared clonotypes between healthy human individuals. The protocol was immunoSEQ multiplex PCR, while the TCRdb copy is restricted to in-frame clones and leaves out a portion. The data contain around 2.3 million clones, nearly 97% of them seen just once; the ten biggest clones take up more than 0.1%. The sequenced sample consisted of naive CD4+ T cells sorted from blood. Subset reported: CD45RA+ positively selected. The receptor was derived from a man between 18 and 29 years old in good health.

The DNA of the CDR3 is TGCAGTGCTACCGACAATGAGCAGTTCTTC. It yields the protein CSATDNEQFF. The chain combines TRBV20-1 with TRBJ2-1; D gene unclear. The V end lost 4 bases, the J end lost 5 bases, and 3 bases lay between the germline ends. The CDR3 runs 10 residues. From germline, CDR1 is DFQATT and CDR2 SNEGSKA (reference sequence).